This T cell receptor (beta chain) was retrieved from a study of PD-L1 blockade in urothelial cancer. Study context: Males with bladder-origin urothelial cancer made up about 85% of the roughly 30 patients. Blood analysis took place 3 weeks (second dose) and 6 weeks after treatment start. Specimens of blood held a median count of roughly 130,000 T cells.

This clone was seen a handful of times. TCRdb's table, derived via immunoSEQ multiplex PCR, lists solely in-frame clones and lacks some. The table records approximately 48,000 clones, approximately 83% of them present only once. CDR1 and CDR2 (germline): SGHVS, FNYEAQ. V lost 5 bases to trimming and J lost 5 bases; unmatched junction nucleotides: 4. The CDR3 is 14 residues long. This clonotype originated in a man aged 60 to 75 with urothelial cancer. The input for sequencing was PBMCs, taken around atezolizumab (anti-PD-L1) treatment. The V call is TRBV7-6, the J call TRBJ2-1, with 9 bases identical to TRBD2. CDR3 nucleotides: TGTGCCAGCAGCCCGACTAGCGGCAACAATGAGCAGTTCTTC. Amino acids: CASSPTSGNNEQFF.